Below are 11 T cell receptor beta chains sequenced from a single sample in a study of OX40 agonist ivuxolimab in advanced cancers. Sequenced by immunoSEQ multiplex PCR; TCRdb stores in-frame clones only, minus some. The sample includes 85,000 to 100,000 clones, around nine tenths of them seen just once. The specimen was CD4+ or CD8+ T cells sorted from blood, collected in a trial of the OX40 agonist ivuxolimab. The receptors shown here come from an adult with an advanced solid tumor such as melanoma, head and neck, liver or kidney cancer.

Comments on this clone: Other DNA sequences within the sample encode an identical CDR3. The V call is TRBV5-4, the J call TRBJ1-2; D not certain. Germline V gene lookup returns CDR1 SGHNT and CDR2 YYREEE (reference sequence). CDR3 length: 13 residues. The germline V and J ends were trimmed by 4 bases and 8 bases, with 15 bases remaining between them. The CDR3 spells CASSPPGRQGYTF. DNA of the CDR3: TGTGCCAGCAGCCCTCCGGGCCGTCAGGGCTACACCTTC.

The V call is TRBV18, the J call TRBJ2-7, with 10 bases lining up with TRBD1. CDR3 size: 15 residues. CDR1 and CDR2 (germline): KGHSH, LQKENI. The J segment lost 2 bases and the V segment lost 6 bases, leaving 7 bases of the junction unmatched. As DNA, the CDR3 is TGTGCCAGCTCCCCTGGACAGGGGGACACCTACGAGCAGTACTTC. It translates to CASSPGQGDTYEQYF. Based on the CDR3 plus reference TRBV18 and TRBJ2-7, the full variable domain is NAGVMQNPRHLVRRRGQEARLRCSPMKGHSHVYWYRQLPEEGLKFMVYLQKENIIDESGMPKERFSAEFPKEGPSILRIQQVVRGDSAAYFCASSPGQGDTYEQYFGPGTRLTVT.

This clone appeared a single time. The genes are TRBV5-1 and TRBJ2-3; TRBD1 agrees at 11 bases. Losses at the gene ends were 4 bases for V and 4 bases for J; bases not matched to a gene: 11. The CDR3 covers 17 residues. The germline gives CDR1 SGHRS, CDR2 YFSETQ. The CDR3 DNA reads as TGCGCCAGCAGCCTCGGACAGGGGGCGAGTATGTCAGATACGCAGTATTTT. It encodes CASSLGQGASMSDTQYF.

This chain uses TRBV7-9 with TRBJ2-7; D remains unclear. CDR3 length equals 12 residues. The V gene lost 3 bases and the J gene lost 2 bases, with 5 bases spanning the gap. CDR1 SEHNR and CDR2 FQNEAQ come from the germline V gene (reference sequence). The CDR3 DNA reads TGTGCCAGCAGCTTCTCTACCTACGAGCAGTACTTC. Its protein product is CASSFSTYEQYF.

CDR3 in amino acids: CASSSEVGGAFGYTF. DNA for the CDR3: TGTGCCAGCAGTTCTGAGGTGGGGGGGGCGTTTGGCTACACCTTC. The V call is TRBV6-1, the J call TRBJ1-2; tentatively, D is TRBD1 (6 bases). From germline, CDR1 is MNHNS and CDR2 SASEGT. This CDR3 has 15 residues. The V end was cut by 5 bases, the J end by 7 bases, with 20 bases between.

The chain uses TRBV2 and TRBJ2-5; 9 bases align to TRBD1. The trim removed 3 bases at V and 4 bases at J, leaving 3 bases unmatched. The CDR3 sequence is 14 residues long. Germline CDR1 SNHLY, CDR2 FYNNEI. As DNA, the CDR3 is TGTGCCAGCAGTGAGGACAGGGGACCAGAGACCCAGTACTTC. Protein sequence: CASSEDRGPETQYF.

The chain couples TRBV15 to TRBJ1-1, with no clear D. With 6 bases removed from V and 3 bases from J, the gap between germline ends came to 14 bases. Germline CDR1 is LNHNV and CDR2 is YYDKDF (reference sequence). CDR3 length: 14 residues. The CDR3 loop is CATRGSELDTEAFF. CDR3 nucleotide sequence: TGTGCCACCAGGGGTAGTGAATTGGACACTGAAGCTTTCTTT.

The chain links TRBV4-2 to TRBJ1-2; perhaps TRBD1 as D (6 bases). The CDR3 covers 14 residues. With 4 bases removed from V and 2 bases from J, the gap between germline ends came to 11 bases. Germline values: CDR1 LGHNA, CDR2 YNFKEQ. The CDR3 bases are TGTGCCAGCAGCCCGCCTGGACAGAACTATGGCTACACCTTC. The encoded protein is CASSPPGQNYGYTF.

This chain joins TRBV27 and TRBJ2-5; TRBD2 agrees at 11 bases. The CDR3 runs 16 residues. Per the germline V gene, CDR1 is MNHEY and CDR2 is SMNVEV (reference sequence). The V and J ends lost 3 bases and 4 bases, in that order; junction bases with no gene match: 7. Written as DNA, the CDR3 is TGTGCCAGCAGTTTTAGCCCCGGGACTAGCGGAGAGACCCAGTACTTC. Translating gives CASSFSPGTSGETQYF.

CDR3 sequence reads: CASSRLAGETQYF. The CDR3 region has the DNA TGTGCCAGCAGTCGTCTAGCGGGAGAGACCCAGTACTTC. The chain couples TRBV7-9 to TRBJ2-5, with 8 nucleotides matching TRBD2. V lost 6 bases and J lost 4; bases outside the gene matches: 4. Germline assignment: CDR1 SEHNR and CDR2 FQNEAQ (reference sequence). This CDR3 contains 13 residues.

V and J are TRBV7-2 and TRBJ2-2; D perhaps matches TRBD2 (5 bases). V lost 5 bases to trimming and J lost 2 bases, with 18 bases between them. Germline CDR1 reads SGHTA; CDR2 reads FQGNSA. The CDR3 runs 17 residues. The CDR3 here is CASSRSSASRNTGELFF. The CDR3 DNA follows: TGTGCCAGCAGCCGTAGTTCGGCTAGCAGAAACACCGGGGAGCTGTTTTTT.